This T cell receptor beta chain stems from a study of radiotherapy plus CTLA-4 blockade in lung cancer. Study as a whole: Objective responses arose in approximately 20% of patients, and approximately 28% experienced disease control.

Remarks on this clone: Its antigen remains unidentified.

Generated by immunoSEQ multiplex PCR, the TCRdb table keeps only in-frame clones and is missing some. Of 80,000 or so clones listed, around 79% are singletons. V lost 5 bases and J lost 7, with 15 bases in between. CDR3 length: 13 amino acids. Germline-derived CDR1 and CDR2 are SQVTM and ANQGSEA. General study points: Early blood T cell clone changes and increased post-radiation serum interferon-beta were reportedly the strongest response predictors. In blood, after radiotherapy plus ipilimumab, tumor-derived TCR clones expanded.

The chain links TRBV29-1 to TRBJ1-5; perhaps TRBD1 as D (5 bases). The sequences come from peripheral blood, collected from a patient treated with radiotherapy plus ipilimumab. The source is a human donor with non-small cell lung cancer whose response to radiotherapy plus ipilimumab could not be evaluated. Some clones in this sample may be carry-over from other donors' samples. The CDR3 protein is CSVRGVTGQPQHF. CDR3 DNA sequence: TGCAGCGTTCGGGGGGTTACGGGGCAGCCCCAGCATTTT.